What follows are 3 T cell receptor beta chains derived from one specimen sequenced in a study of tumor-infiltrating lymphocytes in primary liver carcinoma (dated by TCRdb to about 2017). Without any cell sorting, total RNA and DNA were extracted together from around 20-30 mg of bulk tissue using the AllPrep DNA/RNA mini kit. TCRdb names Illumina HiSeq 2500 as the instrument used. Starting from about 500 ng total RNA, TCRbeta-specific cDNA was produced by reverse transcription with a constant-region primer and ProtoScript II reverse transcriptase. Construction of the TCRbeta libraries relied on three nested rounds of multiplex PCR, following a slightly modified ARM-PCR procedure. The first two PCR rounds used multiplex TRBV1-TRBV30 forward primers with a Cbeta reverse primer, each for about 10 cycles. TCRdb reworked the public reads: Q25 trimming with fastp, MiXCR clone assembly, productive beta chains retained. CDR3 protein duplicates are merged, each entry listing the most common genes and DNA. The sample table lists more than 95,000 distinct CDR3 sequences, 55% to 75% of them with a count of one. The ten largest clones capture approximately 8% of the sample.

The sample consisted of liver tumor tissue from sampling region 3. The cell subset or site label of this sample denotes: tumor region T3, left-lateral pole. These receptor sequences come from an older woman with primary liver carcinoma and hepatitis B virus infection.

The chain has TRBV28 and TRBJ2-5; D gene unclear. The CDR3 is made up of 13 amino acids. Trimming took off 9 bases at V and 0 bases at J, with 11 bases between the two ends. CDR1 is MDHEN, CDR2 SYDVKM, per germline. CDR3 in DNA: TGTGCCAGTAGGAGTCCCTACCAAGAGACCCAGTACTTC. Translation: CASRSPYQETQYF.

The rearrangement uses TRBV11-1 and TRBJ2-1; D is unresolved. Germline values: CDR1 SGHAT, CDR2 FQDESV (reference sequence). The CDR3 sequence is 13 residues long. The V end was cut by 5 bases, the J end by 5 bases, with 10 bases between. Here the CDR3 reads CASSHFLHNEQFF. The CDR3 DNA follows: TGTGCCAGCAGCCACTTCTTACACAATGAGCAGTTCTTC.

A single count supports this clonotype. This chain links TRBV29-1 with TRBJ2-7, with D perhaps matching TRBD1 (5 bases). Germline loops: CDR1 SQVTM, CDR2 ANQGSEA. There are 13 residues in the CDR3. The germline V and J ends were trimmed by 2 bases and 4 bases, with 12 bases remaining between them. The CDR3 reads CSVEIGQGYEQYF. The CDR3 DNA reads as TGCAGCGTTGAAATAGGGCAGGGTTACGAGCAGTACTTC.